Described below is a single T cell receptor beta chain sequence and its context. The antigen is unknown. This sequence may be a read error, since a much larger clone differs from it by one base. This CDR3 is missing its conserved last phenylalanine or tryptophan, likely due to a read error. Scientists made TCR beta libraries using quantitative 5'-RACE with molecular barcodes. TCRdb re-called the 5' RACE reads through MiXCR, storing one row per CDR3 protein. The data contain more than 250,000 distinct CDR3 sequences, roughly 11% of them singletons. This sample stems from a study of CD8 T cells in ankylosing spondylitis. Whole-study findings and limits: Significantly higher representation of disease-linked clones was reported for matched ankylosing spondylitis synovial fluid.

Trimming stripped 5 bases from V and 1 base from J, with 10 bases between. Looked up from germline, CDR1 is SQVTM and CDR2 is ANQGSEA. This CDR3 is built from 13 residues. V and J are TRBV29-1 and TRBJ2-3, with TRBD1 as a possible D gene (6 bases). This clonotype was sampled from a female donor with ankylosing spondylitis or in good health (not recorded which). Sequencing was performed on blood, either unsorted or a sorted T cell fraction (not recorded which). In DNA form, the CDR3 reads TGCAGCGTTACACAGGGAGGCACAGATACGCAGTATTAT. This translates into CSVTQGGTDTQYY.